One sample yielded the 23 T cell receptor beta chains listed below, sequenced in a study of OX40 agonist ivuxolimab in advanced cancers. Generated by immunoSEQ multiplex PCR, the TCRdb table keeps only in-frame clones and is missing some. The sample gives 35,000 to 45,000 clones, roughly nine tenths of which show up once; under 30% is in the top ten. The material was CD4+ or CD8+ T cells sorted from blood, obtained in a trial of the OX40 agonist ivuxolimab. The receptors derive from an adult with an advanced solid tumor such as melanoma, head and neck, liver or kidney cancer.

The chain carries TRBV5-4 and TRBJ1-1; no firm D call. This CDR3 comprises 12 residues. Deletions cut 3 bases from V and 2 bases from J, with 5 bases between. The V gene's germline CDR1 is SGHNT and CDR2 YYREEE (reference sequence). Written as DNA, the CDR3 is TGTGCCAGCAGCTGGGGAAACACTGAAGCTTTCTTT. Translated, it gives CASSWGNTEAFF.

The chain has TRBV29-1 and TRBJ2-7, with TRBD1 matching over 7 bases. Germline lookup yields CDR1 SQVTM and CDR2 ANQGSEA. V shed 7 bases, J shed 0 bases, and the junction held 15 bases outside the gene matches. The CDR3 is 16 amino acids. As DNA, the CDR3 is TGCAGCGCTACAGGGACAGCATCCGGATTCTCCTACGAGCAGTACTTC. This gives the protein CSATGTASGFSYEQYF.

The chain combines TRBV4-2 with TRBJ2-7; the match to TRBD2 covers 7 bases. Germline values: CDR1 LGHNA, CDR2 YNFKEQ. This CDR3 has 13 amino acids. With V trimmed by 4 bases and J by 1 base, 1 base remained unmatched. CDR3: CASSPGLSYEQYF. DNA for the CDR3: TGTGCCAGCAGCCCGGGACTATCCTACGAGCAGTACTTC.

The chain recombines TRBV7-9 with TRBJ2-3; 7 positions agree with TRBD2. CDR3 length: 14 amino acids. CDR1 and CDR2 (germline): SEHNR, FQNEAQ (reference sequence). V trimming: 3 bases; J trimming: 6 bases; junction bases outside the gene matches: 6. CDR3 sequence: CASSFSSSGDTQYF. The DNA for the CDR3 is TGTGCCAGCAGCTTTTCGTCTAGCGGCGATACGCAGTATTTT.

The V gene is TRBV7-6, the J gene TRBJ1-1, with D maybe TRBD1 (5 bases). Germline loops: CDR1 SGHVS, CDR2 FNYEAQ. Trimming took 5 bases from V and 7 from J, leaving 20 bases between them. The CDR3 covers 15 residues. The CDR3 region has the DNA TGTGCCAGCAGCCCCGGGACGTCGGGAAGGGGTGAAGCTTTCTTT. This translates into CASSPGTSGRGEAFF.

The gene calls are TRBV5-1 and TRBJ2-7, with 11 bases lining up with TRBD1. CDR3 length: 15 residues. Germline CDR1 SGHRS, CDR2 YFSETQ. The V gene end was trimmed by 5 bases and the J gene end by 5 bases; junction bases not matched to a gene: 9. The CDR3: CASRSTGTGGNEQYF. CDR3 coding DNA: TGCGCCAGCAGGTCAACCGGGACAGGGGGGAACGAGCAGTACTTC.

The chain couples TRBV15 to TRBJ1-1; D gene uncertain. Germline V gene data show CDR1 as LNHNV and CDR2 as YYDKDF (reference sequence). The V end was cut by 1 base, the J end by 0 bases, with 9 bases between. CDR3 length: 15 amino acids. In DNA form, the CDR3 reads TGTGCCACCAGCAGAGCAGACGGGATGAACACTGAAGCTTTCTTT. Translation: CATSRADGMNTEAFF.

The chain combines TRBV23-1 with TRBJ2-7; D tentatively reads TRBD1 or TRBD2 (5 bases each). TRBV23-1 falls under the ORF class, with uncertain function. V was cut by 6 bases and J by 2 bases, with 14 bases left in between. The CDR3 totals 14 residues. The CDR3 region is CASSTGTDTYEQYF. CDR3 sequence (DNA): TGCGCCAGCAGCACCGGGACGGATACCTACGAGCAGTACTTC.

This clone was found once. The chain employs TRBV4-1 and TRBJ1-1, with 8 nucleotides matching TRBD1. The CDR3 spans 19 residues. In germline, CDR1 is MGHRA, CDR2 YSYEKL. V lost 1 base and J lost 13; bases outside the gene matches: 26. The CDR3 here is CASSQVGGPGGAEHDGGFF. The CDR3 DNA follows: TGCGCCAGCAGCCAAGTTGGCGGGCCAGGGGGCGCAGAGCACGATGGAGGTTTCTTT.

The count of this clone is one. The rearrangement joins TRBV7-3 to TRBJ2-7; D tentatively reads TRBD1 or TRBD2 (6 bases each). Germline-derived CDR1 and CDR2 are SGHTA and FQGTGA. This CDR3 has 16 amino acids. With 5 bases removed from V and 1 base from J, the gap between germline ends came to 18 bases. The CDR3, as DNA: TGTGCCAGCAGCCCCCGAGGGGGAGGATGGTCCTACGAGCAGTACTTC. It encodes CASSPRGGGWSYEQYF.

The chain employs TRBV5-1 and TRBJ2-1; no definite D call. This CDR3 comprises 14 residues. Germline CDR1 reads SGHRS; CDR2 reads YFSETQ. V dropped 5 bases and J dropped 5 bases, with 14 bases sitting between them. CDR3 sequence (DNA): TGCGCCAGCAGTGCTTACAGCGTCGACAATGAGCAGTTCTTC. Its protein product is CASSAYSVDNEQFF.

Here the CDR3 reads CASSYGVRWEQYF. CDR3 nucleotides: TGTGCCAGCAGTTACGGGGTCCGGTGGGAGCAGTACTTC. The rearrangement links TRBV6-5 to TRBJ2-7; D not resolved. The CDR3 consists of 13 residues. V was cut by 2 bases and J by 7 bases, with 12 bases left in between. Germline CDR1 is MNHEY and CDR2 is SVGAGI.

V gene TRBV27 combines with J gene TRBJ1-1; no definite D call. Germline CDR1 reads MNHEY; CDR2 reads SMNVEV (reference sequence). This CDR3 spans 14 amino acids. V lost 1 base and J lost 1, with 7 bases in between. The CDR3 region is CASSLYPGNTEAFF. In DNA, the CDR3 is TGTGCCAGCAGTTTATACCCCGGGAACACTGAAGCTTTCTTT.

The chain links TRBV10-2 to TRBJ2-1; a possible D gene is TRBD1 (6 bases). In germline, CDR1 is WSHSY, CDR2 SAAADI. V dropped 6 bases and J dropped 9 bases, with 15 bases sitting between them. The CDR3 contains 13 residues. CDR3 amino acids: CASRVTGFPEQFF. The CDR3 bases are TGCGCCAGCAGAGTCACAGGGTTCCCTGAGCAGTTCTTC.

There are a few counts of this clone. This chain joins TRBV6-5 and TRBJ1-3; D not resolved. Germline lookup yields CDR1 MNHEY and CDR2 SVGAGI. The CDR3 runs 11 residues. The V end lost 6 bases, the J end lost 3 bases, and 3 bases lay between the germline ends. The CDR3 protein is CASRLGNTIYF. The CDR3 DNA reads TGTGCCAGCAGACTTGGAAACACCATATATTTT.

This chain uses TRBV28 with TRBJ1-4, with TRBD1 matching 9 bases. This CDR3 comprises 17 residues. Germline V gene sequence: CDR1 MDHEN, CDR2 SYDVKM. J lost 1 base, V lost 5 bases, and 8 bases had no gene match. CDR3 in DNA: TGTGCCAGCAGTCCGGGGACAGGGTCTGTAACTAATGAAAAACTGTTTTTT. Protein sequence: CASSPGTGSVTNEKLFF. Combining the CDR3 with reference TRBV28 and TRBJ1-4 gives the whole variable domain DVKVTQSSRYLVKRTGEKVFLECVQDMDHENMFWYRQDPGLGLRLIYFSYDVKMKEKGDIPEGYSVSREKKERFSLILESASTNQTSMYLCASSPGTGSVTNEKLFFGSGTQLSVL.

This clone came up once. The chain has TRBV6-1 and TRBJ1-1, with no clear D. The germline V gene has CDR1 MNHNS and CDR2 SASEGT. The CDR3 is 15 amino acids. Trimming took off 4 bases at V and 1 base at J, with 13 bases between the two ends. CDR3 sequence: CASSAKEGWNTEAFF. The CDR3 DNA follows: TGTGCCAGCAGTGCTAAGGAAGGATGGAACACTGAAGCTTTCTTT.

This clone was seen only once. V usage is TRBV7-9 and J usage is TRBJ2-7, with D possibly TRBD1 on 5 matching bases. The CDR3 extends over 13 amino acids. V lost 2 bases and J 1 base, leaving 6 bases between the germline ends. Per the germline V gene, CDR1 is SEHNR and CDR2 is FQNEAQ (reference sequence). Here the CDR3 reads CASSLRQSYEQYF. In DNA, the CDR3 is TGTGCCAGCAGCTTACGACAGTCCTACGAGCAGTACTTC.

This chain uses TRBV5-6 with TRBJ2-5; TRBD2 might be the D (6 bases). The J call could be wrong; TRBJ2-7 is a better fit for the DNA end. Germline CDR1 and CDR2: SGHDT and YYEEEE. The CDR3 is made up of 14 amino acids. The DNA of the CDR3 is TGTGCCAGCAGCTCGGGCGGGATCGCCTACGAGCAGTACTTC. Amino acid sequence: CASSSGGIAYEQYF.

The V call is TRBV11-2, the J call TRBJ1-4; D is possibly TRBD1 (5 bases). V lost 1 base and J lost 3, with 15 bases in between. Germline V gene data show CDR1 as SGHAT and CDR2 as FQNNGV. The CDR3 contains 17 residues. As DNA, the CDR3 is TGTGCCAGCAGCTTAGGGGGCATAGGTCGGCCTAATGAAAAACTGTTTTTT. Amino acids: CASSLGGIGRPNEKLFF.

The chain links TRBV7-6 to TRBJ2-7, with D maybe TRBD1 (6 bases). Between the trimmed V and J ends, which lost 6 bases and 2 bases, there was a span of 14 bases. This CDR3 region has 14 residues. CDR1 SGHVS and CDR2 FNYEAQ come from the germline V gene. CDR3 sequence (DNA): TGTGCCAGCAGTTACTCCGGACAGCCCTACGAGCAGTACTTC. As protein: CASSYSGQPYEQYF.

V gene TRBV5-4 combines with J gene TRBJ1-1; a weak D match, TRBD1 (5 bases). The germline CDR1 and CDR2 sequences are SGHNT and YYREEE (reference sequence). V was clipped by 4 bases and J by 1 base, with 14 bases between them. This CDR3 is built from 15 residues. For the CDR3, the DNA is TGTGCCAGCAGCGCTGGGGGAGGGGCGAACACTGAAGCTTTCTTT. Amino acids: CASSAGGGANTEAFF.

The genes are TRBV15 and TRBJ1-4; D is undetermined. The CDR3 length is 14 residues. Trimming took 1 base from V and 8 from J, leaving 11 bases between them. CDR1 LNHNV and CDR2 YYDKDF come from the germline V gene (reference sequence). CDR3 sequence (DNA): TGTGCCACCAGCAGAGTTGGTGTTGGCGAAAAACTGTTTTTT. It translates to CATSRVGVGEKLFF. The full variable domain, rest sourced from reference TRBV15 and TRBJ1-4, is DAMVIQNPRYQVTQFGKPVTLSCSQTLNHNVMYWYQQKSSQAPKLLFHYYDKDFNNEADTPDNFQSRRPNTSFCFLDIRSPGLGDTAMYLCATSRVGVGEKLFFGSGTQLSVL.